This TCR beta chain was sequenced in a study of blood T cell repertoires in COVID-19. As originally analysed: Reference gene primer amplification yielded estimated nucleated cell counts. Produced via immunoSEQ multiplex PCR; TCRdb's table is partial and in-frame only. V and J calls and clone size come straight from that table; D and trimming were deduced from the DNA. The sample contains under 300,000 clones, approximately 85% of which appear only once. Germline CDR1 DFQATT, CDR2 SNEGSKA (reference sequence). V was shortened by 3 bases and J by 7 bases, with 10 bases between the two germline ends. The CDR3 contains 11 residues.

The sequence was collected from an elderly man with acute or convalescent COVID-19. V usage is TRBV20-1 and J usage is TRBJ2-7; D is unclear. The specimen was peripheral blood. DNA of the CDR3: TGCAGTGCTAGGCCCACCCTAGAGCAGTACTTC. Translating it yields CSARPTLEQYF.